This T cell receptor beta chain was obtained from a study of T cells in narcolepsy (dated by TCRdb to 2016 to 2019). Looking at the study overall: The study enrolled patients with narcolepsy type 1 or type 2 (NT1, NT2) together with healthy control donors. The study used TCR Vbeta sequencing to track clonotypes in blood and CSF while looking for autoreactive T cells in narcolepsy patients that target self-antigens of hypocretin neurons (hypocretin, TRIB2).

V is pruned by 7 bases and J by 0 bases, leaving 4 bases of the junction without a gene match. The germline V gene sets CDR1 to SGHTA and CDR2 to FQGNSA. Counted from cysteine to phenylalanine, this CDR3 has 14 amino acids. Only the CDR3 DNA is retained, 42 bases long and in frame from the first base. General study outcomes and caveats: In plots comparing CSF and blood CD4+ T cell clonotypes from the same patient, HCRT-specific and TRIB2-specific autoreactive clonotypes were highlighted. According to the report, autoreactive clonotypes were detected serially in the blood of the same patients and of different patients, but not in healthy controls. Numbers of sequenced blood memory CD4+ clonotypes were comparable, averaging about 40,000 in patients and about 33,000 in controls. Some blood memory CD4+ repertoires from patients and controls contained no sequences matching autoreactive T cell clones.

For TCR Vbeta sequencing, memory CD4+ T cells were sorted ex vivo from the peripheral blood of narcolepsy patients and healthy controls. Worth noting for this clone: The antigen it binds to is not known. One base away there is no much larger clone; base qualities are not given.

The library was prepared using the immunoSEQ multiplex PCR assay. TCRdb stores this immuneACCESS table with in-frame sequences only. Part of the clones is absent; in the studies checked, under half of the shortfall reflects unresolved V genes, and no reason is known for the rest. The sample data list roughly 34,000 clones, and 87% of these were observed just once. The ten largest clones capture around 0.9% of the sample. This TCR was recovered from a human donor with narcolepsy. The sequence is built from TRBV7-2 and TRBJ2-7, with 9 bases matching TRBD1. Sequencing was performed on CD45RA- memory CD4+ T cells from PBMCs. The cell subset or site tag for this specimen amounts to: memory T cells sorted ex vivo from peripheral blood. Here is the DNA: TGTGCCAGCACCAGGGGACAGGGCTCCTACGAGCAGTACTTC. It is translated as CASTRGQGSYEQYF.